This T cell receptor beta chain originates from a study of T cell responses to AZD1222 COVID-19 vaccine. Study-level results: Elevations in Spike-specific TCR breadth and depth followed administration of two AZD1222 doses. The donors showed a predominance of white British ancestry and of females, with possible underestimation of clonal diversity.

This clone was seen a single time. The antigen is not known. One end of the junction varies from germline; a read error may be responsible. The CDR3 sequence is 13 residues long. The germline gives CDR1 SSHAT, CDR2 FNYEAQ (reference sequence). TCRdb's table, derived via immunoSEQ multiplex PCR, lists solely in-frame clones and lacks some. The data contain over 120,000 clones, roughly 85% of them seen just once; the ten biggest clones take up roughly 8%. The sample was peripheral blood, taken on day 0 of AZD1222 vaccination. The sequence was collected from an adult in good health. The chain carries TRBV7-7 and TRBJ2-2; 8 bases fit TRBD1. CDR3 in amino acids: CASSLGQAGELFF. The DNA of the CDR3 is TGTGCTAGCAGCTTGGGACAGGCCGGGGAGCTGTTTTTT.